This is a list of T cell receptor beta chains from one sample in a study of radiotherapy plus CTLA-4 blockade in lung cancer. TCRdb's copy holds only in-frame clones and misses some; the assay was immunoSEQ multiplex PCR. The sample includes tens of thousands of clones, more than 75% of them seen just once. The material was peripheral blood, obtained from a patient treated with radiotherapy plus ipilimumab. These receptors all come from a human donor with non-small cell lung cancer that progressed on radiotherapy plus ipilimumab. Both conserved end residues are part of each CDR3. The D gene is left open where the match is weak. Not all rows give a size; the values are once, few, many and, for expanded clones, a class.

>once|TRBV28|TRBJ1-2|.
TGTGCCAGCAGTTTATGGGGGAGAGGGTATGGCTACACCTTC
CASSLWGRGYGYTF
>.|TRBV30|TRBJ1-1|.
TGTGCCTGGAGTCGCACCATGAACACTGAAGCTTTCTTT
CAWSRTMNTEAFF
>.|TRBV27|TRBJ1-2|TRBD1
TGTGCCAGCAGTTTAGGCAGGGGGGAAGGCTACACCTTC
CASSLGRGEGYTF
>.|TRBV27|TRBJ1-6|TRBD1
TGTGCCAGCAGTTTGGGACAGGCGCATAATTCACCCCTCCACTTT
CASSLGQAHNSPLHF
>.|TRBV5-1|TRBJ2-7|.
TGCGCCAGCAGCCCGGAGGGGGGCCCCACCTCCTACGAGCAGTACTTC
CASSPEGGPTSYEQYF
>.|TRBV10-3|TRBJ1-1|.
TGTGCCATCAGTTTAGGAGGAGACACTGAAGCTTTCTTT
CAISLGGDTEAFF
>.|TRBV9|TRBJ2-1|TRBD2
TGTGCCAGCAGCGTCTTCGGGGGGGCGAGGAATGAGCAGTTCTTC
CASSVFGGARNEQFF
>once|TRBV5-8|TRBJ1-2|TRBD1
TGTGCCAGCAGCCCGACAGGGAGGTATGGCTACACCTTC
CASSPTGRYGYTF
>once|TRBV30|TRBJ2-3|.
TGTGCCTGGTCTTGGGGCGCATCCACAGATACGCAGTATTTT
CAWSWGASTDTQYF
>.|TRBV7-2|TRBJ2-3|.
TGTGCCAGCAGCTTAGGCGGGATTAGGACAGATACGCAGTATTTT
CASSLGGIRTDTQYF
>.|TRBV21-1|TRBJ2-7|.
TGTGCCAGCAGCAAAGGCCTCCGGGACAGGGGTTCTAACGAGCAGTACTTC
CASSKGLRDRGSNEQYF
>.|TRBV5-4|TRBJ2-5|.
TGTGCCAGCAGCCCCTCAGGCGCCTCAGAGACCCAGTACTTC
CASSPSGASETQYF
>once|TRBV7-2|TRBJ1-2|.
TGTGCCAGCAACCCCCGCGGGGGTGGCTACACCTTC
CASNPRGGGYTF
>.|TRBV7-2|TRBJ2-7|.
TGTGCCAGCAGCCCGGCCGGCGGGGTGAGCTCCTACGAGCAGTACTTC
CASSPAGGVSSYEQYF
>.|TRBV6-5|TRBJ1-5|TRBD1
TGTGCCAGCAGTATACAGGGGCTTAGCAATCAGCCCCAGCATTTT
CASSIQGLSNQPQHF
>once|TRBV2|TRBJ2-7|.
TGTGCCAGCAGTGTTCTCCTTTACGAGCAGTACTTC
CASSVLLYEQYF
>once|TRBV30|TRBJ1-5|TRBD1
TGTGCCTGGAGTTTAGGGACAGGGACAAATCAGCCCCAGCATTTT
CAWSLGTGTNQPQHF
>once|TRBV5-4|TRBJ1-1|.
TGTGCCAGCAGCACTCCCTGGGGGGGCGGGAACACTGAAGCTTTCTTT
CASSTPWGGGNTEAFF
>.|TRBV19|TRBJ2-3|TRBD2
TGTGCCAGTAGTCCTAGCGGGAGGGCAGAGACAAAAGATACGCAGTATTTT
CASSPSGRAETKDTQYF
>.|TRBV29-1|TRBJ2-5|TRBD1
TGCAGCGTGCGCACAGGGGTTATCCAAGAGACCCAGTACTTC
CSVRTGVIQETQYF
>.|TRBV28|TRBJ2-7|.
TGTGCCAGCGGAGCAGGGTCTGGCGAGCAGTACTTC
CASGAGSGEQYF
>few|TRBV5-1|TRBJ2-2|.
TGCGCCAGCAGCTGGACGACGGGGCCGAACACCGGGGAGCTGTTTTTT
CASSWTTGPNTGELFF
>once|TRBV30|TRBJ2-5|TRBD2
TGTGCCTGGAGTGAGTGGCTAGCGGGAAAAGAGACCCAGTACTTC
CAWSEWLAGKETQYF
>.|TRBV11-2|TRBJ2-5|TRBD2
TGTGCCAGCAGCCTGACGGGACTAGCGGGAGGCGAGACCCAGTACTTC
CASSLTGLAGGETQYF
>.|TRBV5-4|TRBJ2-7|TRBD2
TGTGCCAGCAGCAATCAAGCGGGGTACTCCTACGAGCAGTACTTC
CASSNQAGYSYEQYF
>.|TRBV30|TRBJ2-7|.
TGTGCCTGGAGTCCCCGGCGAGGGGGAGACTACGAGCAGTACTTC
CAWSPRRGGDYEQYF
>few|TRBV15|TRBJ1-6|TRBD1
TGTGCCACCAGCAGGGGGGACAGGGATAATTCACCCCTCCACTTT
CATSRGDRDNSPLHF
>.|TRBV30|TRBJ1-3|.
TGTGCCTGGGACCCGGCGGGAGCTGGAAACACCATATATTTT
CAWDPAGAGNTIYF
>.|TRBV10-3|TRBJ2-2|.
TGTGCCATCAGTGAGGACAGGCCGAACACCGGGGAGCTGTTTTTT
CAISEDRPNTGELFF
>.|TRBV27|TRBJ2-7|TRBD1
TGTGCCAGCAGGAGACAGGGCGGGGAGCAGTACTTC
CASRRQGGEQYF
>.|TRBV5-1|TRBJ2-3|.
TGCGCCACCCGCCCTTGGGACCGCGCAGATACGCAGTATTTT
CATRPWDRADTQYF
>.|TRBV18|TRBJ2-4|TRBD1
TGTGCCAGCTCACCATTGGGGACAGGAAACATTCAGTACTTC
CASSPLGTGNIQYF
>once|TRBV5-1|TRBJ1-4|.
TGCGCCAGCAGCTTGACTAGTCCGGCGGGCGAAAAACTGTTTTTT
CASSLTSPAGEKLFF
>.|TRBV5-3|TRBJ1-1|.
TGTGCCAAACTCGGGGATTGTTCCACTGAAGCTTTCTTT
CAKLGDCSTEAFF
>once|TRBV7-9|TRBJ1-1|.
TGTGCCAGCAGCGAGTTGGCCACCTCTGAAGCTTTCTTT
CASSELATSEAFF
>.|TRBV6-5|TRBJ1-5|TRBD1
TGTGCCAGCAGGGACAGGGGGAATAATCAGCCCCAGCATTTT
CASRDRGNNQPQHF